This T cell receptor (beta chain) was profiled in a study of T cell responses to AZD1222 COVID-19 vaccine (dated by TCRdb to the early 2020s). Regarding the complete study: AZD1222 recipients given second doses at about 4 weeks or at about 12 weeks were pooled, since spike-specific TCR depth and breadth were not found to differ between the two schedules. TCR sequencing covered more than 230 trial participants: 207 given two doses of AZD1222 and 26 given two doses of MenACWY control vaccine. Trial participants were enrolled by age into 18-55, 56-69 and 70-plus year subgroups, with about 150, 28 and 57 TCR-sequenced participants respectively.

The CDR3 spans 14 residues, from the cysteine through the phenylalanine. The only DNA kept is the CDR3, 42 bases in frame from the first base. CDR1 and CDR2 were assigned from the germline V gene as KGHSH and LQKENI. V sheds 3 bases and J sheds 10 bases, leaving 16 bases between their ends. This clone occurred a few times. Its cognate antigen has yet to be identified. Qualities for individual bases were not recorded, and no much larger clone is one base off. What this sample's time point label stands for: baseline before first vaccination. Vaccinee samples came from UK trials COV001 and COV002, including a single-blind randomized controlled phase 2/3 trial of AZD1222 (ChAdOx1 nCoV-19) in healthy adults. For TCRbeta chain sequencing, PBMC samples were collected from trial participants at day 0 and at day 28 after the second dose. The paper's findings and limits, for the study overall: Most participants were white British and females outnumbered males, and the authors suggested that clonal diversity may have been underestimated. After two AZD1222 doses, spike-specific TCR breadth and depth were significantly higher than at day 0 and than in MenACWY recipients. The whole spike protein was spanned by vaccine-associated CD4 TCRs, and dominant responses were seen in regions 160-218 and 743-854. Reportedly, almost half of the unique spike-specific TCRs recognized epitopes lying outside the regions that are mutated in the B.1.351 and B.1.1.7 variants. Conclusions about previously exposed vaccinees are limited, since just 6 or 7 AZD1222 recipients were seropositive for SARS-CoV-2 at baseline. In the small 56-69-year group, the increase in depth fell short of significance, most likely because of low power. Because no day 14 peak-response samples were available, the repertoires could be characterized only after the peak T cell response.

The CDR3 regions of human TCRbeta chains were analyzed by immunosequencing. As for the original processing: Repertoire TCRs were matched against a reference library of SARS-CoV-2-specific TCRs generated with the MIRA antigen-specificity platform. Breadth meant the fraction of unique TCRs that were SARS-CoV-2-associated, whereas depth meant the fraction of total T cells that were SARS-CoV-2-associated. Using the MIRA data, each spike-specific TCR was assigned both to the spike region to which the TCR was reactive and to a CD4 or CD8 class. Log10-transformed breadth and depth values were compared by one-way ANOVA with Sidak's multiple comparisons tests. Entries here come from immuneACCESS through TCRdb and include only in-frame sequences with V and J called. Some clones fail to appear in such tables; in the studies checked, an unresolved V gene covers under half of the shortfall, and the cause of the remainder is unknown. The V and J calls and clone size are taken from that table; D and trimming were inferred from the DNA. Counted in this sample were about 110,000 clones; more than 65% of them appeared once. Around a tenth of the sample comes from the top ten.

The chain is assembled from TRBV18 and TRBJ2-1; TRBD2 might be the D gene, on 6 matching bases. This material consisted of peripheral blood, taken on day 0 of AZD1222 vaccination. The TCR sequence derives from an adult in good health. In nucleotide form, the sequence is TGTGCCAGCTCACCCGGGGCGGGATGGGTAGAGCAGTTCTTC. Translated, this gives CASSPGAGWVEQFF.